The rows below give T cell receptor beta chains drawn from one sample of a study of blood T cell repertoires in COVID-19. This table comes from immunoSEQ multiplex PCR, and its TCRdb copy is limited to in-frame clones, with some not included. The sample carries 120,000 to 150,000 clones, 87% recorded once. The source material was peripheral blood. These receptors all come from a woman between 45 and 60 years old with active or convalescent COVID-19. Both conserved end residues are trimmed from each CDR3.

ASRIAGGRTDTQY | TRBJ2-3 | TRBV6-5
ASQMRPFNTEAF | TRBJ1-1 | TRBV2
ASSHRQVDGYT | TRBJ1-2 | TRBV4-1
ASSLGDSNEKLF | TRBJ1-4 | TRBV5-1
ASSFYATNEKLF | TRBJ1-4 | TRBV7-2
ASSLVQVARLGNQPQH | TRBJ1-5 | TRBV7-8
ASSHETMTGGEKLF | TRBJ1-4 | TRBV4-1
ASSEGSGRNSPLH | TRBJ1-6 | TRBV6-4
ASKVRDPYEQY | TRBJ2-7 | TRBV5-1
ASSLGDIRNQPQH | TRBJ1-5 | TRBV7-9
AVRTGGMNTEAF | TRBJ1-1 | TRBV19
ASSLERSSTDTQY | TRBJ2-3 | TRBV5-4
ASSADSYNSPLH | TRBJ1-6 | TRBV7-3
ASSPSGGRTDTQY | TRBJ2-3 | TRBV18
AWSVLGGSSSAEAF | TRBJ1-1 | TRBV30
ASSTGQGRNEKLF | TRBJ1-4 | TRBV19
ASRAGTYNYEQY | TRBJ2-7 | TRBV2
ASSWGLAGGYEQY | TRBJ2-7 | TRBV5-8
ASSRAGTMNEQF | TRBJ2-1 | TRBV5-5
ASSPGLAYYNEQF | TRBJ2-1 | TRBV9
AWSAGLGSNEQY | TRBJ2-7 | TRBV30